The TCR beta chain under discussion was sequenced for a study of long-term antiretroviral therapy in people with HIV. Overall study findings and caveats: Clonal expansions arising prior to ART prevailed in the repertoire at every time point.

At survey level, the immunoSEQ assay was run in its v3.0 version. Measured with immunoSEQ multiplex PCR; TCRdb has only the in-frame clones, and not every one. The sample records roughly 20,000 clones, less than 80% being singletons. The V and J ends lost 1 base and 8 bases, in that order; junction bases with no gene match: 6. Germline-derived CDR1 and CDR2 are SGHRS and YFSETQ. CDR3 length: 16 amino acids. This clone was found a few times. Its matching antigen is unknown. This chain joins TRBV5-1 and TRBJ1-6; 10 nucleotides agree with TRBD1. The sequences come from unsorted PBMCs, collected 4.1 years after starting antiretroviral therapy. The origin of this receptor is a woman aged 40 to 50 with HIV. CDR3 sequence (DNA): TGCGCCAGCAGCTTGTCAGCGACAGGGGGCTATTCACCCCTCCACTTT. Encoded protein: CASSLSATGGYSPLHF.